Presented here are 22 T cell receptor beta chains from one specimen sequenced in a study of vaccination and CD4 T cells after COVID-19. The Oncomine TCR Beta short-read assay was applied to DNA of cultured CD4+ T cells. TCRdb recomputed calls from the PCR reads with MiXCR, one row per CDR3 protein. Counted here are some 15,000 distinct CDR3 sequences, roughly 60% occurring once; the ten biggest clones make up around 7%. These receptors lack a known antigen. Indicated treatment: roughly ten-day PBMC culture with coronavirus spike peptide pools or control peptides (ViraFEST assay). The source material was CD4+ T cells from blood, cultured in vitro. All receptors come from a human donor who had recovered from COVID-19.

The chain employs TRBV6-1 and TRBJ1-2; 8 bases align to TRBD1. J gave up 8 bases and V 7 bases, and 9 bases lay outside the gene matches. The V gene's germline CDR1 is MNHNS and CDR2 SASEGT. The CDR3 length is 13 residues. The CDR3 region is CASTLDRGGGYTF. CDR3 nucleotides: TGTGCCAGCACCCTAGACAGGGGAGGAGGCTACACCTTC.

This sequence joins TRBV15 and TRBJ2-2; 8 positions match TRBD1. The CDR3 has 18 residues. V lost 0 bases, J lost 4 bases, and 10 bases stayed unmatched. Per the germline V gene, CDR1 is LNHNV and CDR2 is YYDKDF (reference sequence). CDR3 in DNA: TGTGCCACCAGCAGAGATTGGGCAGGGGGCAGTGGCACCGGGGAGCTGTTTTTT. Translating it yields CATSRDWAGGSGTGELFF.

The rearrangement links TRBV2 to TRBJ1-5; 11 nucleotides agree with TRBD1. Germline V gene lookup returns CDR1 SNHLY and CDR2 FYNNEI. Trimming took 5 bases from V and 6 from J; bases not matched to a gene: 6. The CDR3 covers 15 residues. The CDR3 loop reads CASSRGQGGFQPQHF. CDR3 DNA sequence: TGTGCCAGCAGTAGGGGACAGGGGGGCTTTCAGCCCCAGCATTTT. Full variable domain (remainder filled in from reference TRBV2 and TRBJ1-5): EPEVTQTPSHQVTQMGQEVILRCVPISNHLYFYWYRQILGQKVEFLVSFYNNEISEKSEIFDDQFSVERPDGSNFTLKIRSTKLEDSAMYFCASSRGQGGFQPQHFGDGTRLSIL.

This clonotype was detected only a few times. V is TRBV7-2 and J is TRBJ2-5; D is unclear. CDR3 length: 15 amino acids. With 2 bases removed from V and 5 bases from J, the gap between germline ends came to 15 bases. Germline loops: CDR1 SGHTA, CDR2 FQGNSA. The CDR3 sequence: CASSLYPAQLETQYF. The CDR3 region has the DNA TGTGCCAGCAGCTTATATCCCGCCCAACTCGAGACCCAGTACTTC.

This chain uses TRBV24-1 with TRBJ2-7; D perhaps matches TRBD2 (5 bases). The CDR3 is 14 amino acids. The V end lost 8 bases, the J end lost 5 bases, and 18 bases lay between the germline ends. From germline, CDR1 is KGHDR and CDR2 SFDVKD. This CDR3 reads CATIRARTGNEQYF. For the CDR3, the DNA is TGTGCCACCATAAGGGCGCGGACGGGGAACGAGCAGTACTTC.

V gene TRBV6-1 combines with J gene TRBJ1-2; D is perhaps TRBD1 (6 bases). Germline CDR1 is MNHNS and CDR2 is SASEGT. Between the trimmed V and J ends, which lost 6 bases and 1 base, there was a span of 9 bases. This CDR3 region has 13 residues. CDR3 coding DNA: TGTGCCAGCAGACAACAGGGTAACTATGGCTACACCTTC. Translating it yields CASRQQGNYGYTF.

This sequence joins TRBV5-1 and TRBJ1-6; the D gene is possibly TRBD1 (6 bases). The CDR3 consists of 17 residues. From germline, CDR1 is SGHRS and CDR2 YFSETQ. Trimming stripped 0 bases from V and 5 bases from J, with 15 bases between. CDR3 DNA: TGCGCCAGCAGCTTGGTCACGGGGGCCGGGAATAATTCACCCCTCCACTTT. Protein: CASSLVTGAGNNSPLHF.

This chain uses TRBV5-6 with TRBJ1-6; no clear D gene. CDR1 is SGHDT, CDR2 YYEEEE, per germline. The length of the CDR3 is 17 residues. Trimming shortened V by 0 bases and J by 0 bases, and 10 bases separated the two germline ends. The DNA of the CDR3 is TGTGCCAGCAGCTTGGGAATACTGAGCTCCTATAATTCACCCCTCCACTTT. Its protein is CASSLGILSSYNSPLHF.

The rearrangement joins TRBV15 to TRBJ1-2; no clear D. V lost 0 bases, J lost 4 bases, and 6 bases lay in between. The germline V gene encodes CDR1 LNHNV and CDR2 YYDKDF (reference sequence). This CDR3 is 13 amino acids long. The CDR3 spells CATSRDLRYGYTF. In nucleotides, the CDR3 is TGTGCCACCAGCAGAGATCTACGCTATGGCTACACCTTC.

This clonotype was seen more than once but under ten times. V and J are TRBV7-8 and TRBJ2-5, with 7 nucleotides matching TRBD2. The V segment lost 5 bases and the J segment 4 bases; nucleotides outside the gene matches: 7. Germline CDR1 SGHVS, CDR2 FQNEAQ. The length of the CDR3 is 14 residues. CDR3 coding DNA: TGTGCCAGCAGCCCGGGACTACGAATAGAGACCCAGTACTTC. Translated, it gives CASSPGLRIETQYF.

There are a few counts of this clonotype. The genes are TRBV20-1 and TRBJ1-3, with unresolved D. This CDR3 comprises 13 residues. Trimming took off 8 bases at V and 0 bases at J, with 11 bases between the two ends. Germline V gives CDR1 DFQATT, CDR2 SNEGSKA (reference sequence). CDR3 sequence: CSIMEISGNTIYF. Here the CDR3 DNA reads TGCAGTATTATGGAAATCTCTGGAAACACCATATATTTT.

This chain links TRBV12-3 or TRBV12-4 with TRBJ1-2; 7 bases match TRBD1. This CDR3 has 14 residues. Trimming removed 1 base from V and 7 bases from J; junction bases left unmatched: 6. The CDR3 DNA reads as TGTGCCAGCAGTTTAGTGTGGGACAGTAGTGGCTACACCTTC. Amino acid sequence: CASSLVWDSSGYTF.

V is TRBV6-5 and J is TRBJ2-7; no definite D call. Germline V gives CDR1 MNHEY, CDR2 SVGAGI. The CDR3 runs to 14 residues. V dropped 2 bases and J dropped 2 bases, with 10 bases sitting between them. The CDR3 nucleotides read TGTGCCAGCAGTTACCGAAGGGTCACCTACGAGCAGTACTTC. Translated: CASSYRRVTYEQYF.

The rearrangement links TRBV6-1 to TRBJ1-2, with D unresolved. The CDR3 contains 14 residues. The germline V gene has CDR1 MNHNS and CDR2 SASEGT. Trimming removed 2 bases at V and 3 bases at J, with 10 bases between. In nucleotides, the CDR3 is TGTGCCAGCAGTGAACTTCTAGTTCACTATGGCTACACCTTC. Protein: CASSELLVHYGYTF.

This chain connects TRBV15 to TRBJ1-1; D uncertain. Germline-derived CDR1 and CDR2 are LNHNV and YYDKDF (reference sequence). Trimming removed 3 bases from V and 0 bases from J, with 8 bases in between. The CDR3 is 14 amino acids. Written as DNA, the CDR3 is TGTGCCACCAGCAGGGACCTCATGAACACTGAAGCTTTCTTT. Translated, it gives CATSRDLMNTEAFF. Looking up the rest from reference TRBV15 and TRBJ1-1 gives the full variable domain: DAMVIQNPRYQVTQFGKPVTLSCSQTLNHNVMYWYQQKSSQAPKLLFHYYDKDFNNEADTPDNFQSRRPNTSFCFLDIRSPGLGDTAMYLCATSRDLMNTEAFFGQGTRLTVV.

The gene calls are TRBV2 and TRBJ1-5, with TRBD1 identical over 7 bases. CDR3 length equals 13 residues. Germline V gene lookup returns CDR1 SNHLY and CDR2 FYNNEI. Germline trimming cut 8 bases from V and 1 base from J; bases unmatched to any gene: 2. The CDR3 here is CASQGQSNQPQHF. As DNA, the CDR3 is TGTGCCAGCCAGGGACAGAGCAATCAGCCCCAGCATTTT.

The rearrangement joins TRBV19 to TRBJ1-1; the D gene is possibly TRBD1 (5 bases). V was trimmed by 5 bases and J by 0 bases, leaving 13 bases between them. The CDR3 is 15 amino acids. CDR1 is LNHDA, CDR2 SQIVND, per germline (reference sequence). CDR3 in amino acids: CASSPVLGVNTEAFF. In nucleotides, the CDR3 is TGTGCCAGTAGTCCGGTGCTGGGGGTGAACACTGAAGCTTTCTTT.

The V gene is TRBV11-2, the J gene TRBJ2-3, with D uncertain. CDR1 is SGHAT, CDR2 FQNNGV, per germline. The CDR3 contains 13 residues. V lost 4 bases, J lost 3 bases, and 8 bases lay in between. CDR3 amino acids: CASSSEPTDTQYF. The CDR3 region has the DNA TGTGCCAGCAGCTCCGAACCGACAGATACGCAGTATTTT.

There are a few counts of this clonotype. The chain is built from TRBV6-1 and TRBJ1-5; weak D call: TRBD1 (6 bases). Germline V gene data show CDR1 as MNHNS and CDR2 as SASEGT. This CDR3 comprises 15 residues. Trimming shortened V by 7 bases and J by 7 bases, and 20 bases separated the two germline ends. In DNA form, the CDR3 reads TGTGCCAGCAAAGGGGGTAAGGGTCGGGGGCAGCCCCAGCATTTT. Its protein product is CASKGGKGRGQPQHF.

This chain uses TRBV27 with TRBJ1-2; D not certain. CDR3 length equals 13 residues. Trimming pared 5 bases from V and 7 bases from J, leaving 14 bases between. Germline V gene sequence: CDR1 MNHEY, CDR2 SMNVEV (reference sequence). The CDR3 region has the DNA TGTGCCAGCAGTCCCTCAGAATCGGGTGGCTACACCTTC. Protein sequence: CASSPSESGGYTF.

This rearrangement joins TRBV20-1 to TRBJ2-1; 12 bases are a match to TRBD2. This CDR3 is built from 16 residues. Germline V gene data show CDR1 as DFQATT and CDR2 as SNEGSKA (reference sequence). The V segment lost 1 base and the J segment 6 bases; nucleotides outside the gene matches: 7. DNA of the CDR3: TGCAGTGCTAGAGTTTGGCGGACTAGCGGGGTCAATGAGCAGTTCTTC. Protein: CSARVWRTSGVNEQFF.

The rearrangement links TRBV6-2 or TRBV6-3 to TRBJ1-5, with D perhaps matching TRBD1 (6 bases). V lost 5 bases and J 5 bases, leaving 13 bases between the germline ends. CDR3 size: 14 residues. The germline CDR1 and CDR2 sequences are MNHEY and SVGEGT. CDR3: CASSAQGWYQPQHF. The CDR3 coding sequence is TGTGCCAGCAGTGCACAGGGTTGGTATCAGCCCCAGCATTTT.